This T cell receptor (beta chain) was recovered during a study of regulatory T cells in long-lasting Graves disease. In building TCR beta libraries, iRepertoire HTBI primers were used together with Arm-PCR of CDR3 regions. In TCRdb, the multiplex PCR reads were re-called with MiXCR into one record per CDR3 protein. The table records about 450,000 distinct CDR3 sequences, roughly 15% of them present only once. This CDR3 spans 14 amino acids. Trimming stripped 2 bases from V and 5 bases from J, with 12 bases between. CDR1 and CDR2 (germline): SEHNR, FQNEAQ (reference sequence). As for time point: newly diagnosed GD, antithyroid drugs for less than 3 months. From PBMCs, RNA was extracted and then used to make the TCR library. An endocrinology department located in Xi'an, China, was where the patients came from. This clonotype showed up just a few times. This sample also belongs to another study, concerning T cells in Graves' hyperthyroidism and ophthalmopathy.

V and J are TRBV7-9 and TRBJ2-5; D perhaps matches TRBD2 (5 bases). The sample here was peripheral blood mononuclear cells (PBMCs), taken at new diagnosis, from a patient treated with antithyroid drugs. This clonotype was obtained from a woman between 45 and 65 years old with Graves disease. CDR3 sequence (DNA): TGTGCCAGCAGCTTACGGGGTCAGCGGGAGACCCAGTACTTC. This encodes CASSLRGQRETQYF.